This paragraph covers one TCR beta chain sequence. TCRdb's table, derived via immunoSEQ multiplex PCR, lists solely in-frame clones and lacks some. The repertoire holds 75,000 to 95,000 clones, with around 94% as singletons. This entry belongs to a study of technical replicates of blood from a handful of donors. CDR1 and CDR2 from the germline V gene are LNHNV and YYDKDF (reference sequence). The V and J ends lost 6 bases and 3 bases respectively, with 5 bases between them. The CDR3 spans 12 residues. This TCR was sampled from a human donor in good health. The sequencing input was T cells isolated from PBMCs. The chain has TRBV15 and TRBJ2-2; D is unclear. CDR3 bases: TGTGCCACCAGTATGTACACCGGGGAGCTGTTTTTT. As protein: CATSMYTGELFF.